These 12 T cell receptor beta chains came from one sample sequenced in a study of blood T cell repertoires in COVID-19. The repertoire was sequenced with immunoSEQ multiplex PCR; TCRdb's copy has only in-frame clones and lacks some. The table records about 40,000 clones, more than 65% of them present only once. The material sequenced was peripheral blood. These receptors all stem from a man older than 75 with acute or convalescent COVID-19.

The sample holds one count of this clone. The chain combines TRBV7-6 with TRBJ2-7; 10 nucleotides match TRBD1. J lost 2 bases, V lost 5 bases, and 3 bases had no gene match. Germline V gene lookup returns CDR1 SGHVS and CDR2 FNYEAQ. This CDR3 spans 14 amino acids. The DNA for the CDR3 is TGTGCCAGCAGCCCCGGGACAGGGGCCTACGAGCAGTACTTC. It encodes CASSPGTGAYEQYF.

This clone was seen only a few times. This rearrangement joins TRBV4-1 to TRBJ1-1, with TRBD1 identical over 7 bases. CDR3 size: 14 residues. The J segment lost 10 bases and the V segment lost 1 base, leaving 9 bases of the junction unmatched. The germline gives CDR1 MGHRA, CDR2 YSYEKL. The CDR3 region is CASSQADRRPTAFF. CDR3 coding DNA: TGCGCCAGCAGCCAAGCGGACAGGAGGCCTACAGCTTTCTTT.

This chain joins TRBV3-1 (or the pseudogene TRBV3-2) and TRBJ2-1; the match to TRBD1 covers 7 bases. The germline V gene has CDR1 LGHDT and CDR2 YNNKEL (reference sequence). The CDR3 has 13 amino acids. J was trimmed by 4 bases and V by 6 bases; bases with no gene match: 3. The chain's CDR3 is CASSVGQYNEQFF. The CDR3 DNA sequence: TGTGCCAGCAGTGTGGGACAGTACAATGAGCAGTTCTTC.

The V call is TRBV5-1, the J call TRBJ2-1; 12 bases match TRBD2. The V gene end was trimmed by 6 bases and the J gene end by 9 bases; junction bases not matched to a gene: 7. This CDR3 is built from 14 residues. Looked up from germline, CDR1 is SGHRS and CDR2 is YFSETQ. CDR3 DNA: TGCGCCAGCACCTCTAGCGGGAGGGCCGGTGAGCAGTTCTTC. Encoded protein: CASTSSGRAGEQFF.

There are a few counts of this clone. This chain joins TRBV2 and TRBJ1-4, with D maybe TRBD1 (6 bases). In germline, CDR1 is SNHLY, CDR2 FYNNEI. This CDR3 has 16 amino acids. Deletions cut 5 bases from V and 1 base from J, with 14 bases between. The chain's CDR3 is CASSLRQGRTNEKLFF. For the CDR3, the DNA is TGTGCCAGCAGTCTGAGGCAGGGGAGAACTAATGAAAAACTGTTTTTT.

This clone was counted a single time. V usage is TRBV6-1 and J usage is TRBJ2-2; 9 bases agree with TRBD2. CDR1 MNHNS and CDR2 SASEGT come from the germline V gene. The CDR3 loop spans 16 amino acids. V gave up 2 bases and J gave up 1 base; unmatched junction bases: 2. The CDR3 nucleotides are TGTGCCAGCAGTGAATCTAGCGGGATGAACACCGGGGAGCTGTTTTTT. It translates to CASSESSGMNTGELFF.

The chain joins TRBV5-4 to TRBJ2-3; 14 bases map to TRBD2. J was trimmed by 4 bases and V by 0 bases; bases with no gene match: 1. The CDR3 is 16 amino acids. CDR1 and CDR2 (germline): SGHNT, YYREEE (reference sequence). In nucleotides, the CDR3 is TGTGCCAGCAGCTTGGGACTAGCGGGAGGGGCAGATACGCAGTATTTT. Translating gives CASSLGLAGGADTQYF.

The V gene is TRBV2, the J gene TRBJ2-7, with D possibly matching TRBD2 (6 bases). From germline, CDR1 is SNHLY and CDR2 FYNNEI. The V and J ends lost 7 bases and 1 base respectively, with 11 bases between them. The CDR3 has 13 residues. CDR3: CASTASDSYEQYF. CDR3 coding DNA: TGTGCCAGCACGGCTAGCGATTCCTACGAGCAGTACTTC.

V and J are TRBV2 and TRBJ1-6; 11 bases line up with TRBD1. V lost 4 bases to trimming and J lost 7 bases; unmatched junction nucleotides: 3. CDR3 length equals 15 residues. The germline gives CDR1 SNHLY, CDR2 FYNNEI. The CDR3 loop is CASSGGQGVNSPLHF. Here the CDR3 DNA reads TGTGCCAGCAGTGGGGGACAGGGGGTGAATTCACCCCTCCACTTT.

The chain joins TRBV10-2 to TRBJ1-4, with 7 positions matching TRBD1. Germline V lookup: CDR1 WSHSY, CDR2 SAAADI. With 0 bases clipped from V and 8 bases from J, the junction kept 3 bases outside the gene matches. The CDR3 length is 14 residues. CDR3: CASSESRGGEKLFF. The DNA of the CDR3 is TGCGCCAGCAGTGAGTCGAGAGGGGGCGAAAAACTGTTTTTT.

This sequence joins TRBV6-5 and TRBJ2-6; D may be TRBD1 (5 bases). The CDR3 consists of 14 residues. The V gene's germline CDR1 is MNHEY and CDR2 SVGAGI. Trimming removed 10 bases at V and 4 bases at J, with 14 bases between. The CDR3 nucleotides are TGTGCCACCCGGTGGGGCGCCGGGGCCAACGTCCTGACTTTC. Amino acids: CATRWGAGANVLTF.

This chain links TRBV15 with TRBJ2-1; 8 bases line up with TRBD2. J was trimmed by 15 bases and V by 0 bases; bases with no gene match: 13. Germline V gives CDR1 LNHNV, CDR2 YYDKDF (reference sequence). This CDR3 region has 15 residues. CDR3 region: CATSRDSASGPKLFF. The CDR3 coding sequence is TGTGCCACCAGCAGAGATTCCGCTAGCGGGCCCAAGCTGTTCTTC.